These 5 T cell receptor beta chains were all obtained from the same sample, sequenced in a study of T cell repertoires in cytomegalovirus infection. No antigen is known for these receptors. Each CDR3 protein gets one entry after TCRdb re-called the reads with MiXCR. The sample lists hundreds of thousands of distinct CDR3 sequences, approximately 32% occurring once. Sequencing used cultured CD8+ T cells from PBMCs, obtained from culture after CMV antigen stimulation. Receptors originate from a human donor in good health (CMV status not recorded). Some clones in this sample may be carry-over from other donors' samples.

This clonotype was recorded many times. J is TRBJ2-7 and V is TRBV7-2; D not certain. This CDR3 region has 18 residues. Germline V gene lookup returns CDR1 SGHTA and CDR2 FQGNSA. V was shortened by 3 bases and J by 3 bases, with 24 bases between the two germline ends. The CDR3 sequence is CASSFENDAPTTIYEQYV. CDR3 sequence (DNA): TGTGCCAGCAGCTTCGAAAACGATGCCCCAACCACGATCTACGAGCAGTACGTC.

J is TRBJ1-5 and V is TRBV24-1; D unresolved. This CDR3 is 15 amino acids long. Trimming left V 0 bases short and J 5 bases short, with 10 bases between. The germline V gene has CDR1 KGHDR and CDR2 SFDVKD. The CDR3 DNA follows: TGTGCCACCAGTGATTTGCGGGAGGAGGATCAGCCCCAGCATTTT. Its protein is CATSDLREEDQPQHF.

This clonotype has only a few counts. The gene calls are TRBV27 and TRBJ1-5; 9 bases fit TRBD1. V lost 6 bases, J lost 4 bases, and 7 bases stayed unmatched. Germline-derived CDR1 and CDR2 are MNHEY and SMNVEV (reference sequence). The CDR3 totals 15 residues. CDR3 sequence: CASRPSTGGNQPQHF. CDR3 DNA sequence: TGTGCCAGCAGACCCTCGACAGGGGGTAATCAGCCCCAGCATTTT.

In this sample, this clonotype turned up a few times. The CDR3 reads CATTAGGNGGELFF. The CDR3 DNA follows: TGTGCCACTACGGCGGGGGGGAATGGCGGGGAGCTGTTTTTT. V usage is TRBV27 and J usage is TRBJ2-2; 9 bases map to TRBD2. The J segment lost 7 bases and the V segment lost 10 bases, leaving 10 bases of the junction unmatched. This CDR3 contains 14 residues. Germline V gives CDR1 MNHEY, CDR2 SMNVEV (reference sequence).

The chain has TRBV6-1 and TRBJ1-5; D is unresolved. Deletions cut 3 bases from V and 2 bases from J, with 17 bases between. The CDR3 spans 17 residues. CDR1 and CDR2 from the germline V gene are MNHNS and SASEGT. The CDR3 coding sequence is TGTGCCAGCAGTGATGGGCCAAGGGAGGGTGGCAATCAGCCCCAGCATTTT. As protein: CASSDGPREGGNQPQHF.